This TCR beta chain was found in a study of blood T cell repertoires in COVID-19. Turning to the study itself: There were acute and convalescent COVID-19 samples, and they came from the United States, Italy and Spain.

Sequencing was performed with immunoSEQ multiplex PCR; in TCRdb, only in-frame clones are kept and a portion is missing. This sample has 200,000 to 250,000 clones, with around 86% found just once. Seattle patient enrollment occurred during active infection, with longitudinal follow-up thereafter. In its sample, this clone was seen once. CDR1 WNHNN and CDR2 SYGVQD come from the germline V gene (reference sequence). The CDR3 extends over 15 amino acids. Trimming pared 0 bases from V and 1 base from J, leaving 9 bases between. The receptor comes from a woman between 45 and 65 years old with COVID-19, enrolled during active disease. The rearrangement joins TRBV10-1 to TRBJ1-1; TRBD1 might be the D (5 bases). Sequencing was done on a sample of peripheral blood. The CDR3 DNA sequence: TGCGCCAGCAGTGAGTCCCGGGGGTGGAACACTGAAGCTTTCTTT. It translates to CASSESRGWNTEAFF.